This T cell receptor beta chain was observed in a study of blood T cell repertoires in COVID-19. The repertoire was sequenced with immunoSEQ multiplex PCR; TCRdb's copy has only in-frame clones and lacks some. This table has about 200,000 clones, about 82% appearing once. V was pared by 7 bases and J by 8 bases, with 6 bases of the junction left unmatched. The CDR3 contains 13 residues. Germline CDR1 is MGHDK and CDR2 is SYGVNS. The TCR comes from a man in his forties or fifties with acute COVID-19. Sample: PBMCs or T cells enriched from blood (not recorded which). The J gene is TRBJ1-4, the V gene TRBV25-1; 8 nucleotides line up with TRBD1. CDR3 nucleotide sequence: TGTGCCAGCATGGACAGGGCTTTGGAAAAACTGTTTTTT. Residues: CASMDRALEKLFF.